The 6 T cell receptor beta chains below come from one sample, sequenced in a study of cytomegalovirus exposure and HLA in healthy donors. A multiplex PCR was run with 60 Vbeta primers and 13 Jbeta primers. Generated by immunoSEQ multiplex PCR, the TCRdb table keeps only in-frame clones and is missing some. The sample lists 120,000 to 150,000 clones; roughly 76% were seen once. Material: PBMCs. The receptors were sampled from a woman aged 30 to 39 in good health and CMV-seronegative.

The genes are TRBV11-1 and TRBJ2-7; 7 nucleotides match TRBD1. Germline-derived CDR1 and CDR2 are SGHAT and FQDESV (reference sequence). CDR3 size: 15 residues. J lost 1 base, V lost 2 bases, and 5 bases had no gene match. For the CDR3, the DNA is TGTGCCAGCAGCTTAACGGCAGGGGGATCCTACGAGCAGTACTTC. Its translation: CASSLTAGGSYEQYF.

The genes are TRBV5-4 and TRBJ2-7; TRBD2 matches 8 bases. This CDR3 has 16 amino acids. Germline V gives CDR1 SGHNT, CDR2 YYREEE (reference sequence). J gave up 4 bases and V 0 bases, and 9 bases lay outside the gene matches. The CDR3 sequence: CASSLGAGTRGYEQYF. As DNA, the CDR3 is TGTGCCAGCAGCTTGGGGGCCGGGACTAGAGGGTACGAGCAGTACTTC.

The chain uses TRBV18 and TRBJ1-3; D might be TRBD1 (5 bases). Trimming stripped 3 bases from V and 0 bases from J, with 6 bases between. Looked up from germline, CDR1 is KGHSH and CDR2 is LQKENI. There are 14 residues in the CDR3. The DNA for the CDR3 is TGTGCCAGCTCACCGACAGCCTCTGGAAACACCATATATTTT. This encodes CASSPTASGNTIYF.

The chain carries TRBV7-2 and TRBJ2-5; D is perhaps TRBD1 (5 bases). The CDR3 length is 15 residues. CDR1 and CDR2 (germline): SGHTA, FQGNSA. Trimming left V 2 bases short and J 2 bases short, with 12 bases between. DNA for the CDR3: TGTGCCAGCAGCTTAAACAGGCGTAATCAAGAGACCCAGTACTTC. The encoded protein is CASSLNRRNQETQYF.

J is TRBJ2-5 and V is TRBV9; D possibly corresponds to TRBD2 (6 bases). The assigned J gene may be wrong: the sequence end matches TRBJ2-7 better. Per germline, CDR1 SGDLS and CDR2 YYNGEE. This CDR3 spans 17 amino acids. In nucleotides, the CDR3 is TGTGCCAGCAGTCGGGGACTCCGCGACTCGAGCTCCTACGAGCAGTACTTC. Encoded protein: CASSRGLRDSSSYEQYF.

On this clone: Germline and junction disagree at one end, which may indicate a read error. This chain connects TRBV7-9 to TRBJ2-7; D possibly corresponds to TRBD1 (5 bases). The CDR3 has 15 residues. CDR1 is SEHNR and CDR2 is FQNEAQ in the germline V gene (reference sequence). The CDR3 reads CSSSQWGQGIYEQYF. DNA of the CDR3: TGTTCCAGCAGCCAATGGGGTCAGGGCATCTACGAGCAGTACTTC.